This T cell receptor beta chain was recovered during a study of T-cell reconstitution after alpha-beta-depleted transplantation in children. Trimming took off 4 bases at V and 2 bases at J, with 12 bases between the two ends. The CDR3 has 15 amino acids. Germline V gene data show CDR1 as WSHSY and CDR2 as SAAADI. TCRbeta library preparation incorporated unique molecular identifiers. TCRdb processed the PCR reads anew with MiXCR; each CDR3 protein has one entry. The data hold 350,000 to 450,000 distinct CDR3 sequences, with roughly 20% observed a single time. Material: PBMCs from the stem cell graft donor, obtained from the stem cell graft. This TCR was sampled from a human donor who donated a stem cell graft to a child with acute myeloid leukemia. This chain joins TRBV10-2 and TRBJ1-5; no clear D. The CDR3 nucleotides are TGCGCCAGCAGTGTCTGGGGAGAAGGCAATCAGCCCCAGCATTTT. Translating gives CASSVWGEGNQPQHF.